This note documents a single TCR beta chain sequence. Its antigen is still unknown. This record comes from a study of tissue T cells after allogeneic stem cell transplantation. Study background: All graft-versus-host disease patients had gastrointestinal involvement and received several lines of directed therapy. Study conclusions and caveats: Tissue-detected TCR repertoire was only partly captured by blood and spleen T cells. Anatomically similar tissues had similar TCR repertoires within each patient. Limitations included a small, clinically heterogeneous cohort and limited sampling depth.

Per the germline V gene, CDR1 is WNHNN and CDR2 is SYGVQD (reference sequence). The CDR3 spans 22 residues. The V segment lost 11 bases and the J segment 2 bases; nucleotides outside the gene matches: 32. The protocol was immunoSEQ multiplex PCR, while the TCRdb copy is restricted to in-frame clones and leaves out a portion. The table records over 25,000 clones, less than 90% of them present only once. The chain employs TRBV10-1 and TRBJ2-1; 8 nucleotides match TRBD2. This TCR came from a woman between 18 and 49 years old who later had graft-versus-host disease after an allogeneic stem cell transplant. The source was blood, collected before transplantation. The chain's CDR3 is CAANPPRPKRESYSKAYNEQFF. CDR3 bases: TGCGCCGCAAACCCTCCGAGACCTAAGCGGGAGAGTTATAGTAAAGCCTACAATGAGCAGTTCTTC.